What follows are 25 T cell receptor beta chains derived from one specimen sequenced in a study of blood T cell repertoires in COVID-19. Sequencing used immunoSEQ multiplex PCR; TCRdb keeps in-frame clones, though not all of them. Of roughly 250,000 clones in the sample, approximately 88% are singletons; the top ten hold around 1.3%. Specimen: PBMCs or T cells enriched from blood (not recorded which). The receptors come from a woman between 40 and 50 years old with acute COVID-19.

The chain is built from TRBV5-4 and TRBJ2-2; 8 bases fit TRBD1. CDR1 is SGHNT, CDR2 YYREEE, per germline (reference sequence). The CDR3 is 14 residues long. Losses at the gene ends were 6 bases for V and 3 bases for J; bases not matched to a gene: 4. CDR3 sequence (DNA): TGTGCCAGCACCATGGGACAGGACACCGGGGAGCTGTTTTTT. As protein: CASTMGQDTGELFF. The full variable domain, in which reference TRBV5-4 and TRBJ2-2 provide the parts outside the CDR3, is ETGVTQSPTHLIKTRGQQVTLRCSSQSGHNTVSWYQQALGQGPQFIFQYYREEENGRGNFPPRFSGLQFPNYSSELNVNALELDDSALYLCASTMGQDTGELFFGEGSRLTVL.

The V and J genes are TRBV18 and TRBJ1-1, with D unclear. The V gene lost 1 base and the J gene lost 0 bases, with 9 bases spanning the gap. Germline CDR1 and CDR2: KGHSH and LQKENI. The CDR3 extends over 15 amino acids. The CDR3 sequence is CASSPRGVMNTEAFF. As DNA, the CDR3 is TGTGCCAGCTCACCACGCGGGGTAATGAACACTGAAGCTTTCTTT.

The rearrangement joins TRBV10-3 to TRBJ2-3; TRBD1 agrees at 10 bases. Germline CDR1 ENHRY, CDR2 SYGVKD. The CDR3 loop spans 15 amino acids. With V trimmed by 10 bases and J by 7 bases, 14 bases remained unmatched. The CDR3 nucleotides are TGTGCCACGCAACCCGGGACAGGGGAGCTCAATACGCAGTATTTT. As protein: CATQPGTGELNTQYF.

This clone was picked up a small number of times. The chain combines TRBV12-3 or TRBV12-4 with TRBJ1-5, with 7 positions matching TRBD1. Germline trimming cut 5 bases from V and 7 bases from J; bases unmatched to any gene: 5. This CDR3 spans 13 amino acids. The CDR3 loop is CASSQEQGQPQHF. CDR3 in DNA: TGTGCCAGCAGTCAGGAACAGGGGCAGCCCCAGCATTTT.

V is TRBV13 and J is TRBJ1-4; D is possibly TRBD1 (6 bases). This CDR3 spans 15 amino acids. V lost 5 bases to trimming and J lost 3 bases, with 13 bases between them. Germline lookup yields CDR1 PRHDT and CDR2 FYEKMQ (reference sequence). The CDR3 loop is CASSLTRGSNEKLFF. In DNA form, the CDR3 reads TGTGCCAGCAGCCTTACTAGGGGGTCTAATGAAAAACTGTTTTTT.

The CDR3 spells CATSGRGPGGPEAFF. CDR3 DNA sequence: TGTGCCACCAGTGGTCGGGGCCCGGGGGGTCCTGAAGCTTTCTTT. This chain links TRBV24-1 with TRBJ1-1; perhaps TRBD1 as D (5 bases). V lost 5 bases to trimming and J lost 6 bases, with 18 bases between them. CDR1 KGHDR and CDR2 SFDVKD come from the germline V gene. The CDR3 contains 15 residues.

J is TRBJ2-7 and V is TRBV10-3; 7 bases align to TRBD2. The CDR3 loop spans 15 amino acids. V was clipped by 4 bases and J by 2 bases; unmatched bases: 8. Germline V gives CDR1 ENHRY, CDR2 SYGVKD. CDR3 amino acids: CAISVQGGETYEQYF. DNA of the CDR3: TGTGCCATCAGTGTTCAGGGAGGGGAAACCTACGAGCAGTACTTC.

This rearrangement joins TRBV24-1 to TRBJ2-2, with TRBD1 as a possible D gene (6 bases). Germline CDR1 reads KGHDR; CDR2 reads SFDVKD. Trimming took 4 bases from V and 0 from J, leaving 8 bases between them. This CDR3 spans 15 amino acids. The CDR3 protein is CATSDTGTNTGELFF. The CDR3 DNA sequence: TGTGCCACCAGTGACACAGGGACGAACACCGGGGAGCTGTTTTTT.

A few counts support this clone. The chain has TRBV21-1 and TRBJ2-7; the table's D gene call, TRBD2, was not cross checked with the DNA. TRBV21-1 is described as a pseudogene. The length of the CDR3 is 16 residues. The DNA for the CDR3 is TGTGCCAGCAGCAAAGCTACTAGCGGGAGAACTTACGAGCAGTACGTC. Amino acids: CASSKATSGRTYEQYV.

The rearrangement links TRBV28 to TRBJ2-5, with D perhaps matching TRBD2 (6 bases). The CDR3 runs 17 residues. The germline V gene encodes CDR1 MDHEN and CDR2 SYDVKM. V gave up 1 base and J gave up 5 bases, with 20 bases separating them. As DNA, the CDR3 is TGTGCCAGCAGTTTATTGAGGCGGGACCACCCGGGTGAGACCCAGTACTTC. Amino acid sequence: CASSLLRRDHPGETQYF.

This clone appeared once. The chain has TRBV20-1 and TRBJ1-1; D remains unclear. CDR1 DFQATT and CDR2 SNEGSKA come from the germline V gene (reference sequence). This CDR3 is 11 amino acids long. V was shortened by 4 bases and J by 7 bases, with 10 bases between the two germline ends. CDR3 nucleotide sequence: TGCAGTGCTACAGTACGGGTTGAAGCTTTCTTT. Translation gives CSATVRVEAFF.

J is TRBJ2-1 and V is TRBV5-4; D is unclear. The germline V gene encodes CDR1 SGHNT and CDR2 YYREEE (reference sequence). This CDR3 is built from 15 residues. The V gene lost 2 bases and the J gene lost 1 base, with 10 bases spanning the gap. The DNA for the CDR3 is TGTGCCAGCAGCTTTGGTGGTCTATCCTACAATGAGCAGTTCTTC. It translates to CASSFGGLSYNEQFF.

The chain joins TRBV5-3 to TRBJ1-2, with D tentatively TRBD1 (6 bases). TRBV5-3 has ORF status, its function being uncertain. The length of the CDR3 is 15 residues. V was trimmed by 0 bases and J by 4 bases, leaving 13 bases between them. The CDR3 nucleotides are TGTGCCAGAAGCTTGGGCGGGGGGCGCGTCTATGGCTACACCTTC. It specifies CARSLGGGRVYGYTF.

V is TRBV7-2 and J is TRBJ2-3; 8 bases agree with TRBD2. The V and J ends lost 5 bases and 2 bases, in that order; junction bases with no gene match: 6. The CDR3 contains 15 residues. Germline V CDR1 and CDR2: SGHTA, FQGNSA. The chain's CDR3 is CASSPRLALTDTQYF. DNA of the CDR3: TGTGCCAGCAGCCCGAGACTAGCGCTCACAGATACGCAGTATTTT. The whole variable domain, filled in from reference TRBV7-2 and TRBJ2-3, reads GAGVSQSPSNKVTEKGKDVELRCDPISGHTALYWYRQSLGQGLEFLIYFQGNSAPDKSGLPSDRFSAERTGGSVSTLTIQRTQQEDSAVYLCASSPRLALTDTQYFGPGTRLTVL.

The V call is TRBV5-1, the J call TRBJ2-7; 11 nucleotides match TRBD1. V lost 1 base and J lost 4; bases outside the gene matches: 4. The CDR3 loop spans 15 amino acids. CDR1 is SGHRS and CDR2 is YFSETQ in the germline V gene. The CDR3 DNA sequence: TGCGCCAGCAGCTTGATAAGGGACAGGGGGTACGAGCAGTACTTC. This sequence encodes CASSLIRDRGYEQYF.

The rearrangement joins TRBV25-1 to TRBJ1-2, with D possibly being TRBD1 (5 bases). From germline, CDR1 is MGHDK and CDR2 SYGVNS. V was pared by 2 bases and J by 5 bases, with 15 bases between. This CDR3 comprises 15 residues. The CDR3 bases are TGTGCCAGCAGTGAACCTGGGATCCAGGGATATGGCTACACCTTC. Translated, it gives CASSEPGIQGYGYTF.

Written as DNA, the CDR3 is TGTGCCAGCAGTTACCAGGGGGTGTATGGCTACACCTTC. This sequence encodes CASSYQGVYGYTF. The V call is TRBV6-2 or TRBV6-3, the J call TRBJ1-2; 7 nucleotides match TRBD1. The ends lost 2 bases at V and 5 bases at J; junction bases unmatched: 2. The CDR3 runs 13 residues. Germline CDR1 is MNHEY and CDR2 is SVGEGT.

The chain couples TRBV7-2 to TRBJ2-5; 15 bases are a match to TRBD2. Germline CDR1 is SGHTA and CDR2 is FQGNSA. Losses at the gene ends were 6 bases for V and 5 bases for J; bases not matched to a gene: 10. CDR3 size: 17 residues. The chain's CDR3 is CASSRGLAGGPRETQYF. CDR3 DNA sequence: TGTGCCAGCAGTCGTGGACTAGCGGGAGGGCCTAGGGAGACCCAGTACTTC.

This clone showed up just a few times. The chain couples TRBV2 to TRBJ2-2; no clear D. CDR3 size: 17 residues. The V end lost 0 bases, the J end lost 1 base, and 12 bases lay between the germline ends. Germline V lookup: CDR1 SNHLY, CDR2 FYNNEI. CDR3 sequence reads: CASSEALLVKNTGELFF. The CDR3 coding sequence is TGTGCCAGCAGTGAAGCGCTTCTAGTGAAGAACACCGGGGAGCTGTTTTTT. Full variable domain (outside the CDR3, taken from reference TRBV2 and TRBJ2-2): EPEVTQTPSHQVTQMGQEVILRCVPISNHLYFYWYRQILGQKVEFLVSFYNNEISEKSEIFDDQFSVERPDGSNFTLKIRSTKLEDSAMYFCASSEALLVKNTGELFFGEGSRLTVL.

The chain recombines TRBV4-3 with TRBJ2-1, with TRBD2 as a possible D gene (5 bases). Germline V gene sequence: CDR1 LGHNA, CDR2 YSLEER. Between the trimmed V and J ends, which lost 3 bases and 4 bases, there was a span of 13 bases. The CDR3 is made up of 15 amino acids. CDR3 DNA sequence: TGCGCCAGCAGCCAGACCCTCAGCGGTTACAATGAGCAGTTCTTC. It is translated as CASSQTLSGYNEQFF.

The chain employs TRBV2 and TRBJ1-4; 7 nucleotides agree with TRBD1. This CDR3 comprises 13 residues. After removal of 9 bases from V and 0 bases from J, the junction contained 1 base not matched to a gene. Per germline, CDR1 SNHLY and CDR2 FYNNEI. The CDR3 region is CASDRATNEKLFF. The CDR3 DNA is TGTGCCAGTGACAGGGCAACTAATGAAAAACTGTTTTTT.

This chain links TRBV12-3 or TRBV12-4 with TRBJ1-1; D might be TRBD1 (6 bases). The CDR3 is 13 residues long. The germline V and J ends were trimmed by 7 bases and 4 bases, with 13 bases remaining between them. This chain's CDR3 is CASTTPRGTEAFF. The CDR3 nucleotides are TGTGCCAGCACTACCCCCAGGGGCACTGAAGCTTTCTTT.

There are a few counts of this clone. The chain recombines TRBV10-1 with TRBJ2-1, with D possibly TRBD2 on 5 matching bases. CDR1 and CDR2 from the germline V gene are WNHNN and SYGVQD (reference sequence). The CDR3 contains 18 residues. Trimming shortened V by 2 bases and J by 8 bases, and 25 bases separated the two germline ends. CDR3 region: CASSEQRTARVAGYEQFF. The CDR3 coding sequence is TGCGCCAGCAGTGAGCAGCGGACCGCGAGGGTGGCGGGCTATGAGCAGTTCTTC.

The rearrangement links TRBV9 to TRBJ2-7, with 9 bases that match TRBD2. V lost 0 bases to trimming and J lost 6 bases; unmatched junction nucleotides: 7. Germline V gene data show CDR1 as SGDLS and CDR2 as YYNGEE. The CDR3 covers 15 residues. The CDR3 spells CASSVGGGRAFEQYF. The CDR3 DNA sequence: TGTGCCAGCAGCGTAGGAGGCGGGAGGGCCTTCGAGCAGTACTTC. The full variable domain, in which reference TRBV9 and TRBJ2-7 provide the parts outside the CDR3, is DSGVTQTPKHLITATGQRVTLRCSPRSGDLSVYWYQQSLDQGLQFLIQYYNGEERAKGNILERFSAQQFPDLHSELNLSSLELGDSALYFCASSVGGGRAFEQYFGPGTRLTVT.

In its sample, this clone was seen once. This chain joins TRBV11-3 and TRBJ2-5; 7 nucleotides align to TRBD1. V shed 5 bases and J 3 bases; nucleotides not matched to a gene: 3. The CDR3 has 13 residues. From germline, CDR1 is SGHNT and CDR2 YENEEA. CDR3 in amino acids: CASSQDREETQYF. CDR3 coding DNA: TGTGCCAGCAGCCAAGACAGGGAAGAGACCCAGTACTTC.